This TCR beta chain was sequenced in a study of blood T cell repertoires in COVID-19. As for the study in general: Sites across the United States, Italy and Spain contributed samples from acute and convalescent COVID-19. From T cells, B-cell-depleted T cells, or PBMCs came the material, which was cDNA or gDNA.

How the authors handled the data: Quantification of nucleated cells was approximated via reference gene primer amplification. The method was immunoSEQ multiplex PCR; TCRdb's version includes in-frame clones alone and lacks a portion of them. That table is the source of V, J and clone size, and D and trimming were worked out from the DNA. The data show some 200,000 clones, 83% seen once. V trimming: 5 bases; J trimming: 2 bases; junction bases outside the gene matches: 3. Germline values: CDR1 MGHDK, CDR2 SYGVNS. This CDR3 has 14 residues. Seattle's enrolled individuals joined amid active infection and were then monitored longitudinally.

The receptor's source is a woman aged 30 to 39 with COVID-19, enrolled during active disease. The V call is TRBV25-1, the J call TRBJ2-1; 7 bases agree with TRBD2. The specimen sequenced was peripheral blood. The CDR3, as DNA: TGTGCCAGCAGTCGGGCGGGGGCCTACAATGAGCAGTTCTTC. Protein product: CASSRAGAYNEQFF.